Presented here are 15 T cell receptor beta chains from one specimen sequenced in a study of human T cells and chemical hapten exposure. One entry per CDR3 protein, called by TCRdb with MiXCR from the RACE reads. This sample yields about 120,000 distinct CDR3 sequences, of which roughly 13% are seen a single time; 0.9% to 0.95% belongs to the top ten. As to time point: patch test 1, 2 weeks after DPC sensitization. As to treatment: therapeutic diphenylcyclopropenone sensitization with weekly scalp DPC. The sequencing here drew on whole blood, taken in connection with sensitization to the hapten diphenylcyclopropenone (DPC). These TCRs come from a man aged 18 to 30 with alopecia areata. Some clones in this sample may be carry-over from other donors' samples.

As DNA, the CDR3 is TGTGCCAGCAGCCGCGACAGGGGCCATCAGCCCCAGCATTTT. Translated, it gives CASSRDRGHQPQHF. This sequence joins TRBV28 and TRBJ1-5; 8 bases agree with TRBD1. The CDR3 runs 14 residues. Germline lookup yields CDR1 MDHEN and CDR2 SYDVKM. The J segment lost 5 bases and the V segment lost 6 bases, leaving 6 bases of the junction unmatched.

This clonotype was seen repeatedly, ten times or more. The chain carries TRBV11-2 and TRBJ2-3; D is perhaps TRBD1 or TRBD2 (6 bases each). The CDR3 covers 16 residues. V was clipped by 3 bases and J by 5 bases, with 18 bases between them. Germline CDR1 SGHAT, CDR2 FQNNGV. This CDR3 reads CASSFFLGGQIDTQYF. The CDR3 DNA sequence: TGTGCCAGCAGCTTCTTTCTGGGGGGCCAAATAGATACGCAGTATTTT.

The rearrangement joins TRBV4-3 to TRBJ2-5, with D unclear. Germline V gene data show CDR1 as LGHNA and CDR2 as YSLEER. Trimming removed 0 bases from V and 5 bases from J, with 13 bases in between. This CDR3 is 15 amino acids long. CDR3 region: CASSQDSGPGETQYF. The CDR3 DNA reads as TGCGCCAGCAGCCAAGACTCCGGGCCCGGGGAGACCCAGTACTTC.

The table lists this clonotype with a few counts. CDR3 sequence (DNA): TGTGCCAGCAGCTTAACTGGGACAGGGCCCAGTGAGCAGTTCTTC. Residues: CASSLTGTGPSEQFF. This rearrangement joins TRBV7-2 to TRBJ2-1, with 9 bases aligning to TRBD1. V lost 2 bases and J lost 9; bases outside the gene matches: 8. The germline gives CDR1 SGHTA, CDR2 FQGNSA. The CDR3 extends over 15 amino acids.

This clonotype was counted ten times or more. The CDR3 region is CASSLGGSHNEQFF. The CDR3 DNA reads as TGCGCCAGCAGCTTAGGAGGGAGCCACAATGAGCAGTTCTTC. The chain couples TRBV5-1 to TRBJ2-1, with D possibly matching TRBD2 (6 bases). CDR3 size: 14 residues. The V and J ends lost 2 bases and 5 bases respectively, with 11 bases between them. Per germline, CDR1 SGHRS and CDR2 YFSETQ.

Many counts were recorded for this clonotype. V usage is TRBV2 and J usage is TRBJ2-2; 7 bases are a match to TRBD2. The trim removed 4 bases at V and 4 bases at J, leaving 9 bases unmatched. This CDR3 spans 16 amino acids. Germline assignment: CDR1 SNHLY and CDR2 FYNNEI. The CDR3 region is CASSAEGGVGTGELFF. The CDR3 bases are TGTGCCAGCAGTGCCGAGGGAGGGGTTGGCACCGGGGAGCTGTTTTTT.

This clonotype turned up a few times. The chain links TRBV7-9 to TRBJ1-2; 7 nucleotides line up with TRBD1. The CDR3 is 12 amino acids. Trimming took 5 bases from V and 6 from J; bases not matched to a gene: 3. Germline CDR1 reads SEHNR; CDR2 reads FQNEAQ (reference sequence). The DNA for the CDR3 is TGTGCCAGCAGCGAGACAGGGAATGGCTACACCTTC. It codes for CASSETGNGYTF.

V usage is TRBV19 and J usage is TRBJ2-5; 7 positions match TRBD1. The V gene's germline CDR1 is LNHDA and CDR2 SQIVND (reference sequence). V dropped 5 bases and J dropped 2; count of bases not matched to a gene: 8. This CDR3 has 15 residues. This chain's CDR3 is CASSRQGLGQETQYF. CDR3 DNA sequence: TGTGCCAGTAGTCGACAGGGTCTCGGGCAAGAGACCCAGTACTTC.

This clonotype has a handful of counts. The chain uses TRBV7-2 and TRBJ1-3, with D unclear. Germline-derived CDR1 and CDR2 are SGHTA and FQGNSA. V was cut by 4 bases and J by 6 bases, with 13 bases left in between. CDR3 length: 14 residues. CDR3 nucleotides: TGTGCCAGCAGCTCCCACAGTAGGGAAAACACCATATATTTT. Translating it yields CASSSHSRENTIYF.

The chain is built from TRBV20-1 and TRBJ2-7, with D uncertain. Germline assignment: CDR1 DFQATT and CDR2 SNEGSKA (reference sequence). CDR3 length: 11 residues. The V end was cut by 3 bases, the J end by 3 bases, with 6 bases between. Written as DNA, the CDR3 is TGCAGTGCTAGCAATTTCTACGAGCAGTACTTC. This codes for CSASNFYEQYF.

This clonotype turned up a few times. The chain combines TRBV12-3 or TRBV12-4 with TRBJ2-7; D uncertain. Trimming left V 6 bases short and J 2 bases short, with 11 bases between. The CDR3 length is 13 residues. This CDR3 is CASRPPETYEQYV. The CDR3 DNA follows: TGTGCCAGCAGGCCACCAGAGACCTACGAGCAGTACGTC.

This chain connects TRBV10-3 to TRBJ1-2; D is unclear. Germline V gives CDR1 ENHRY, CDR2 SYGVKD. The CDR3 has 17 residues. Trimming pared 5 bases from V and 2 bases from J, leaving 21 bases between. CDR3 protein: CAISFSAGGEVNYGYTF. The CDR3 DNA reads TGTGCCATCAGTTTTTCAGCGGGCGGGGAAGTCAACTATGGCTACACCTTC.

This clonotype showed up just a few times. The gene calls are TRBV6-2 or TRBV6-3 and TRBJ1-1, with TRBD1 as a possible D gene (5 bases). The germline V gene encodes CDR1 MNHEY and CDR2 SVGEGT. This CDR3 has 18 amino acids. Trimming took off 2 bases at V and 2 bases at J, with 21 bases between the two ends. The CDR3 is CASSYDIRQGRANTEAFF. For the CDR3, the DNA is TGTGCCAGCAGTTACGATATACGTCAGGGACGAGCAAACACTGAAGCTTTCTTT.

CDR3 in DNA: TGTGCCAGCACCGGGCTTAGGGCTGGAAACACCATATATTTT. Translated, it gives CASTGLRAGNTIYF. The chain carries TRBV12-3 or TRBV12-4 and TRBJ1-3; D gene unclear. The CDR3 is 14 amino acids. The V end was cut by 7 bases, the J end by 2 bases, with 12 bases between.

This clonotype has more than one count but fewer than ten. This sequence joins TRBV6-6 and TRBJ1-5; TRBD1 might be the D (5 bases). CDR3 length: 15 residues. In germline, CDR1 is MNHNY, CDR2 SVGAGI (reference sequence). V lost 6 bases and J 0 bases, leaving 12 bases between the germline ends. CDR3 residues: CASRGDSNSNQPQHF. The DNA for the CDR3 is TGTGCCAGCAGAGGAGACAGCAATAGCAATCAGCCCCAGCATTTT.